This TCR beta chain derives from a study of blood T cell repertoires in COVID-19. Study-wide background: Both acute and convalescent COVID-19 samples were obtained from the United States, Italy and Spain. Sample material is recorded as cDNA or gDNA derived from T cells, B-cell-depleted T cells, or PBMCs.

The germline V gene encodes CDR1 LNHNV and CDR2 YYDKDF (reference sequence). V trimming: 0 bases; J trimming: 2 bases; junction bases outside the gene matches: 4. This CDR3 comprises 15 residues. TCRdb's copy holds only in-frame clones and misses some; the assay was immunoSEQ multiplex PCR. The sample consists of 250,000 to 350,000 clones, around 91% of them appearing once. Sequencing was done on a sample of peripheral blood. V gene TRBV15 combines with J gene TRBJ2-7; 7 nucleotides line up with TRBD1. This sequence was found in a woman in her sixties or seventies with acute or convalescent COVID-19. As DNA, the CDR3 is TGTGCCACCAGCAGAGATATCACAGGGGCCTACGAGCAGTACTTC. This translates into CATSRDITGAYEQYF.